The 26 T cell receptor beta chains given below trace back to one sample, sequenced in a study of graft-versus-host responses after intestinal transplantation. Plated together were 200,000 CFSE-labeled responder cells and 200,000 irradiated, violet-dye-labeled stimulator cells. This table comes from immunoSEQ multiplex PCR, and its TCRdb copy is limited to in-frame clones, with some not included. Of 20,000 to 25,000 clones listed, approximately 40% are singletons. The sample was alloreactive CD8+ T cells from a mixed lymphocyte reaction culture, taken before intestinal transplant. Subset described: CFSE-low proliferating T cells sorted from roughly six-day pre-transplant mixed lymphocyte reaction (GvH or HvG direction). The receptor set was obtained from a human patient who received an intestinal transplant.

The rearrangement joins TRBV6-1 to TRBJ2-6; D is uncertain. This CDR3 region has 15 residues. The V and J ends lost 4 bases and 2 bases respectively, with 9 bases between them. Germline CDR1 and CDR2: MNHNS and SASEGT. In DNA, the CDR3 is TGTGCCAGCAGTGGCGGAAGGGCTGGGGCCAACGTCCTGACTTTC. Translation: CASSGGRAGANVLTF.

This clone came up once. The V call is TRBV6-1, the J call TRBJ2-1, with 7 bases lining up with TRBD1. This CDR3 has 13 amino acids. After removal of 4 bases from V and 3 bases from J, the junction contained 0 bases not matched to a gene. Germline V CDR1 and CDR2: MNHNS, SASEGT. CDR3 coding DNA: TGTGCCAGCAGTGGGGACAGCTACAATGAGCAGTTCTTC. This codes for CASSGDSYNEQFF.

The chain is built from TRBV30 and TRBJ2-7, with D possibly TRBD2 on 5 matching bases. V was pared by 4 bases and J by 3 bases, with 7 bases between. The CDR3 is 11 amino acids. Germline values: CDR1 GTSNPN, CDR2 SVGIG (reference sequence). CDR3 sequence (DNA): TGTGCCTGGACTAGCAGCTACGAGCAGTACTTC. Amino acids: CAWTSSYEQYF.

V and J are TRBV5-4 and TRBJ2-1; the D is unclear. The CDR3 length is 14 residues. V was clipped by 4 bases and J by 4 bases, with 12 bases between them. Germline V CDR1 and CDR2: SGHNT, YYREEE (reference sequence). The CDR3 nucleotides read TGTGCCAGCAGCCGTACTGGGAATTACAATGAGCAGTTCTTC. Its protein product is CASSRTGNYNEQFF.

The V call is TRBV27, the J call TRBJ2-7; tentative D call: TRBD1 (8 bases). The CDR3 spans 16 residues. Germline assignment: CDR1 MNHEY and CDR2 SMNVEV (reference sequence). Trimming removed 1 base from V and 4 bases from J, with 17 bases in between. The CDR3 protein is CASSLWGGTGRYEQYF. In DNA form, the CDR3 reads TGTGCCAGCAGTTTATGGGGGGGGACAGGTCGATACGAGCAGTACTTC.

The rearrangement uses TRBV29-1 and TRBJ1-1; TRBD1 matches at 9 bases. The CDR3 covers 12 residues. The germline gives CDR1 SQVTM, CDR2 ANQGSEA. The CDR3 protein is CTDRGKNTEAFF. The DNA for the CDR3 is TGCACCGACAGGGGGAAGAACACTGAAGCTTTCTTT.

CDR3 in DNA: TGTGCCAGCAGTCCCATTACTAATGAAAAACTGTTTTTT. The encoded protein is CASSPITNEKLFF. The chain links TRBV27 to TRBJ1-4; D is unresolved. Between the trimmed V and J ends, which lost 5 bases and 2 bases, there was a span of 6 bases. In germline, CDR1 is MNHEY, CDR2 SMNVEV (reference sequence). This CDR3 region has 13 residues.

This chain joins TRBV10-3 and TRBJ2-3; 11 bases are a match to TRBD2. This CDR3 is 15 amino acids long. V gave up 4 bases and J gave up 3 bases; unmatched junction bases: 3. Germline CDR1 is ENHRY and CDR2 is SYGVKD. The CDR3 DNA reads TGTGCCATCAGTGCCGGGACTAGCGGTACAGATACGCAGTATTTT. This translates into CAISAGTSGTDTQYF.

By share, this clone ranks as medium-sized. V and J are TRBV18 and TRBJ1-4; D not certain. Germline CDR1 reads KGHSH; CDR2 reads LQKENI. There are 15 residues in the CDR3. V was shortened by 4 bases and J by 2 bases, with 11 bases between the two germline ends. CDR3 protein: CASSRAGLTNEKLFF. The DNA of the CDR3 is TGTGCCAGCTCACGAGCCGGGTTGACTAATGAAAAACTGTTTTTT.

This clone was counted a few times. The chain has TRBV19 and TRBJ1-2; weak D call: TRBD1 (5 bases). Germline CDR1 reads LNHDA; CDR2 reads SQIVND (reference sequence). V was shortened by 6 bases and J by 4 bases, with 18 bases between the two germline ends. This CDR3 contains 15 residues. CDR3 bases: TGTGCCAGTAGGGGGGATTTCTGGACCCTCTATGGCTACACCTTC. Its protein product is CASRGDFWTLYGYTF. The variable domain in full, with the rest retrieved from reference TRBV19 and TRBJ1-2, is DGGITQSPKYLFRKEGQNVTLSCEQNLNHDAMYWYRQDPGQGLRLIYYSQIVNDFQKGDIAEGYSVSREKKESFPLTVTSAQKNPTAFYLCASRGDFWTLYGYTFGSGTRLTVV.

The CDR3 DNA follows: TGTGCCAGCAGCTTATGGGGGGTTAGGGATGGCTACACCTTC. Encoded protein: CASSLWGVRDGYTF. V and J are TRBV11-2 and TRBJ1-2, with D possibly TRBD1 on 5 matching bases. CDR3 length: 14 residues. V was cut by 2 bases and J by 6 bases, with 13 bases left in between. Germline lookup yields CDR1 SGHAT and CDR2 FQNNGV.

CDR3 nucleotide sequence: TGTGCCAGTAGTATTTGGCCGTCCAATGAAAAACTGTTTTTT. Protein sequence: CASSIWPSNEKLFF. The J gene is TRBJ1-4, the V gene TRBV19; D gene uncertain. Germline values: CDR1 LNHDA, CDR2 SQIVND (reference sequence). V was cut by 3 bases and J by 5 bases, with 10 bases left in between. CDR3 length: 14 amino acids. The full variable domain, with the rest looked up from reference TRBV19 and TRBJ1-4, is DGGITQSPKYLFRKEGQNVTLSCEQNLNHDAMYWYRQDPGQGLRLIYYSQIVNDFQKGDIAEGYSVSREKKESFPLTVTSAQKNPTAFYLCASSIWPSNEKLFFGSGTQLSVL.

The CDR3: CASSLGIAGNNEQFF. The CDR3 DNA reads as TGTGCCAGCAGCTTGGGGATAGCGGGAAACAATGAGCAGTTCTTC. The chain recombines TRBV5-4 with TRBJ2-1; 8 bases agree with TRBD2. The CDR3 has 15 amino acids. V gave up 0 bases and J gave up 5 bases; unmatched junction bases: 4. Germline loops: CDR1 SGHNT, CDR2 YYREEE (reference sequence). Together with reference TRBV5-4 and TRBJ2-1, the CDR3 gives the full variable domain: ETGVTQSPTHLIKTRGQQVTLRCSSQSGHNTVSWYQQALGQGPQFIFQYYREEENGRGNFPPRFSGLQFPNYSSELNVNALELDDSALYLCASSLGIAGNNEQFFGPGTRLTVL.

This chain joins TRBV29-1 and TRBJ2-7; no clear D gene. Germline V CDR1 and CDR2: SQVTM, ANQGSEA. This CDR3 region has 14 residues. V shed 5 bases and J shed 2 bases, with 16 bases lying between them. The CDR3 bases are TGCAGCGTTTTGGCCACCACCACCACCTACGAGCAGTACTTC. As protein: CSVLATTTTYEQYF.

The CDR3 reads CASGPPQETQYF. In DNA, the CDR3 is TGCGCCAGCGGTCCCCCTCAAGAGACCCAGTACTTC. The chain uses TRBV5-1 and TRBJ2-5; no firm D call. The germline V gene encodes CDR1 SGHRS and CDR2 YFSETQ. This CDR3 is 12 amino acids long. V lost 7 bases to trimming and J lost 2 bases, with 9 bases between them.

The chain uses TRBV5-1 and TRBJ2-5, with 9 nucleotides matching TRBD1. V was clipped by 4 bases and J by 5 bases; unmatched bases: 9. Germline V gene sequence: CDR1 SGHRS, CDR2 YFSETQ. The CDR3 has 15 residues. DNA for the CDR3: TGCGCCAGCAGCATCGTACAGGGGGCGACGGAGACCCAGTACTTC. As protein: CASSIVQGATETQYF.

CDR3 sequence: CASSLSGQGAYEQYF. CDR3 DNA sequence: TGTGCCAGCAGCCTCTCGGGACAGGGGGCCTACGAGCAGTACTTC. V gene TRBV7-9 combines with J gene TRBJ2-7, with 11 nucleotides matching TRBD1. The ends lost 5 bases at V and 2 bases at J; junction bases unmatched: 5. CDR3 size: 15 residues. Germline CDR1 reads SEHNR; CDR2 reads FQNEAQ (reference sequence).

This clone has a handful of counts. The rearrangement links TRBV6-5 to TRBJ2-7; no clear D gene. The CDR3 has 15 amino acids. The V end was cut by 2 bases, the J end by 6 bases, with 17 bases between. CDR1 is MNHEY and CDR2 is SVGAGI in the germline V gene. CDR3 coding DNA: TGTGCCAGCAGTTACGCTGGCTTGGGTGTCGGCGAGCAGTACTTC. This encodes CASSYAGLGVGEQYF.

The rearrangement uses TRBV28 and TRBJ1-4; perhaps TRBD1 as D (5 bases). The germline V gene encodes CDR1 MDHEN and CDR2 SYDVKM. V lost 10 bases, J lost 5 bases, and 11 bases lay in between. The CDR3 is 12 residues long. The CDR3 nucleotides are TGTGCCACCGGACGACAGAATGAAAAACTGTTTTTT. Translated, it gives CATGRQNEKLFF.

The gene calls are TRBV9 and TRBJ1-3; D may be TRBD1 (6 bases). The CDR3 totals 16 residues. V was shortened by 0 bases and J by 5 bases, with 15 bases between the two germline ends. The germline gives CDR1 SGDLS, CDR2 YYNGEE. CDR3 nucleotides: TGTGCCAGCAGCGTAGGAGGGGGGGTACGGAGAAACACCATATATTTT. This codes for CASSVGGGVRRNTIYF.

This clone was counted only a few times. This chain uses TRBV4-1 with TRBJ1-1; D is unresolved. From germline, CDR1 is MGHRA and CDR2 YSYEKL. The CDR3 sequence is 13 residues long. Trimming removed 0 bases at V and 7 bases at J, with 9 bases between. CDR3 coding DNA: TGCGCCAGCAGCCAAGATCCAGCCGGTGAAGCTTTCTTT. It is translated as CASSQDPAGEAFF.

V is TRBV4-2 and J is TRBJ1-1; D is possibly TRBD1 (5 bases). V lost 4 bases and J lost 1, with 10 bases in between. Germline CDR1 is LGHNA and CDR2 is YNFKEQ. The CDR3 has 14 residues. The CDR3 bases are TGTGCCAGCAGCCCCCCCCAGGGGAACACTGAAGCTTTCTTT. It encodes CASSPPQGNTEAFF.

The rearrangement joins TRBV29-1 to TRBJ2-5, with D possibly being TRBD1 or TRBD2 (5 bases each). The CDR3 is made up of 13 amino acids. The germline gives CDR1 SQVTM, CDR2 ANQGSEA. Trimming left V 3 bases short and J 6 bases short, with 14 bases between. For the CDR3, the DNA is TGCAGCGTTGAGACGGGGCTGATAAAGACCCAGTACTTC. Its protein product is CSVETGLIKTQYF.

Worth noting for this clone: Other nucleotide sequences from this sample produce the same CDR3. DNA of the CDR3: TGTGCCAGCACTGAACAGGGACTCGGTGGCTACACCTTC. This sequence encodes CASTEQGLGGYTF. The rearrangement joins TRBV28 to TRBJ1-2; tentatively, D is TRBD1 (6 bases). CDR3 length equals 13 residues. Germline CDR1 reads MDHEN; CDR2 reads SYDVKM. With 7 bases removed from V and 7 bases from J, the gap between germline ends came to 16 bases.

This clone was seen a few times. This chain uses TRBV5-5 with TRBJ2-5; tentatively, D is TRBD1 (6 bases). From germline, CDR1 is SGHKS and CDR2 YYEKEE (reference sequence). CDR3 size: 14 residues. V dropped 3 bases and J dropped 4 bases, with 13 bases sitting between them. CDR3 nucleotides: TGTGCCAGCAGCTCAAAACAGGGCTCAGAGACCCAGTACTTC. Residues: CASSSKQGSETQYF.

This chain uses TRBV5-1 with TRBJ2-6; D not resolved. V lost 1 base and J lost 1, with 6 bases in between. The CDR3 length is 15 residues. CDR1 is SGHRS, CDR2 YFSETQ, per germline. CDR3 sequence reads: CASSLWGSGANVLTF. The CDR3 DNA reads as TGCGCCAGCAGCTTGTGGGGTTCTGGGGCCAACGTCCTGACTTTC. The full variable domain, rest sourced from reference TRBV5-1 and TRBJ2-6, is KAGVTQTPRYLIKTRGQQVTLSCSPISGHRSVSWYQQTPGQGLQFLFEYFSETQRNKGNFPGRFSGRQFSNSRSEMNVSTLELGDSALYLCASSLWGSGANVLTFGAGSRLTVL.